This is a list of T cell receptor beta chains from one sample in a study of blood T cell repertoires in COVID-19. TCRdb's copy holds only in-frame clones and misses some; the assay was immunoSEQ multiplex PCR. The data hold tens of thousands of clones, with 90% observed a single time. The sequenced sample was peripheral blood. All receptors derive from a man aged 50 to 60 with COVID-19, enrolled during active disease. CDR3s include the opening cysteine and the closing phenylalanine or tryptophan. D genes are given only for firm matches. Expanded clones get a size class; other rows say once, few or many, or leave the size out.

D,size,J,V,DNA,CDR3
NA,NA,TRBJ2-1,TRBV7-9,TGTGCCAGCAGCTCAGGTCCTCGTCGCGAGCGGCCCTCCTACAATGAGCAGTTCTTC,CASSSGPRRERPSYNEQFF
TRBD1,NA,TRBJ1-4,TRBV5-1,TGCGCCAGCAGAGCCGGGACAGGGGGAGTAGTAGGAGAAAAACTGTTTTTT,CASRAGTGGVVGEKLFF
TRBD1,NA,TRBJ1-1,TRBV18,TGTGCCAGCTCAAGCACAGGGGGAAGAATCACTGAAGCTTTCTTT,CASSSTGGRITEAFF
TRBD1,NA,TRBJ1-2,TRBV6-4,TGTGCCAGCACCAACAGGGGAATTCACTATGGCTACACCTTC,CASTNRGIHYGYTF
TRBD1,NA,TRBJ2-7,TRBV7-2,TGTGCCAGCAGCCCCCGACAGGGTGAAAAGCAGTACTTC,CASSPRQGEKQYF
TRBD2,NA,TRBJ2-5,TRBV7-2,TGTGCCAGCAGCACCCTGCTAGCGGGAGGACCAACCGACCCATACTTC,CASSTLLAGGPTDPYF
TRBD1,NA,TRBJ2-7,TRBV28,TGTGCCAGCAGTGCCTCGCCAGGACAGGGGGCATACGAGCAGTACTTC,CASSASPGQGAYEQYF
NA,NA,TRBJ2-3,TRBV7-2,TGTGCCAGCAGCTTAGCGGGTGCGGGGGCGGGTTTAGATACGCAGTATTTT,CASSLAGAGAGLDTQYF
NA,NA,TRBJ1-5,TRBV6-1,TGTGCCAGCAGTGAGACAGCTAATCAGCCCCAGCATTTT,CASSETANQPQHF
NA,NA,TRBJ2-5,TRBV3-1/TRBV3-2,TGTGCCAGCAGCCAGGAAGACCCCCCGGGGGAGACCCAGTACTTC,CASSQEDPPGETQYF
NA,NA,TRBJ1-3,TRBV27,TGTGCCAGCAGGCTTGACGGGGTGTCTGGAAACACCATATATTTT,CASRLDGVSGNTIYF
NA,NA,TRBJ1-3,TRBV5-4,TGTGCCAGCAGCTTGACTCCGGGGGAGGGAAACACCATATATTTT,CASSLTPGEGNTIYF
TRBD2,few,TRBJ2-3,TRBV4-2,TGTGCCAGCAGCCAAAAAGTCCGTGGTGGCGGGAGGGGGACAGATACGCAGTATTTT,CASSQKVRGGGRGTDTQYF
TRBD1,NA,TRBJ2-6,TRBV3-1/TRBV3-2,TGTGCCAGCAGCCAGAGGGACAGTTCCTACTCTGGGGCCAACGTCCTGACTTTC,CASSQRDSSYSGANVLTF
NA,few,TRBJ2-6,TRBV19,TGTGCCAGTAGTATCGAGGGAACCGGGGCCAACGTCCTGACTTTC,CASSIEGTGANVLTF
TRBD2,NA,TRBJ2-1,TRBV28,TGTGCCAGCAGTCCACAAACTAGCGGCATATACAATGAGCAGTTCTTC,CASSPQTSGIYNEQFF
NA,NA,TRBJ2-1,TRBV4-3,TGCGCCAGCAGCTTTCGACTCGCCGGGGAGCAGTTCTTC,CASSFRLAGEQFF
NA,NA,TRBJ1-1,TRBV19,TGTGCCAGTAGTATAGGAGGCAGGAGGAACGCTGAAGCTTTCTTT,CASSIGGRRNAEAFF
TRBD1,NA,TRBJ2-3,TRBV5-4,TGTGCCAGCAGCTTCGGGACAGGGGGGTGGGATACGCAGTATTTT,CASSFGTGGWDTQYF
TRBD2,NA,TRBJ2-1,TRBV29-1,TGCAGCGTCTCAGGGAGGGGAGTTGAGCAGTTCTTC,CSVSGRGVEQFF
NA,once,TRBJ1-3,TRBV18,TGTGCCAGCTCACCTCAGGTTGTTAGCTCTGGAAACACCATATATTTT,CASSPQVVSSGNTIYF
NA,once,TRBJ2-3,TRBV29-1,TGCAGCGTCACTCATAACTTGGATACGCAGTATTTT,CSVTHNLDTQYF
NA,NA,TRBJ2-2,TRBV7-2,TGTGCCAGCAGCTTTCCCGCGGGGCGGGATACCGGGGAGCTGTTTTTT,CASSFPAGRDTGELFF
NA,NA,TRBJ1-1,TRBV29-1,TGCAGCGGGACAGCGAACACTGAAGCTTTCTTT,CSGTANTEAFF
NA,NA,TRBJ2-1,TRBV7-2,TGTGCCAGCAGCTTATTGAGGCGGACCTACAATGAGCAGTTCTTC,CASSLLRRTYNEQFF
NA,NA,TRBJ1-3,TRBV29-1,TGCAGCGTTGAAGGAACAGTTGGAAACACCATATATTTT,CSVEGTVGNTIYF
TRBD2,few,TRBJ2-7,TRBV28,TGTGCCAGCAGTTTAAGACTAGCGGGATCTTACGAGCAGTACTTC,CASSLRLAGSYEQYF
TRBD2,NA,TRBJ2-1,TRBV27,TGTGCCAGCAGTTTCCTCACGCTAGCGGGAGAATACAATGAGCAGTTCTTC,CASSFLTLAGEYNEQFF
TRBD1,NA,TRBJ1-6,TRBV27,TGTGCCAGCGGACAGGGGGGTTCACCCCTCCACTTT,CASGQGGSPLHF
TRBD2,NA,TRBJ2-3,TRBV11-3,TGTGCCAGCAGCTTAGGGGTGGCGAGCGGGATATCAACAGATACGCAGTATTTT,CASSLGVASGISTDTQYF
NA,NA,TRBJ2-3,TRBV5-6,TGTGCCAGCAGCGAACCGGGACTCCCGGATACGCAGTATTTT,CASSEPGLPDTQYF
NA,once,TRBJ2-7,TRBV6-6,TGTGCCAGCAGTTACTCGATTAGTTCAGGGGAGTACGAGCAGTACTTC,CASSYSISSGEYEQYF
NA,NA,TRBJ2-1,TRBV3-1/TRBV3-2,TGTGCCAGCAGCCCCCGTGGGCTGTCAGAGCAGTTCTTC,CASSPRGLSEQFF
TRBD2,NA,TRBJ2-7,TRBV5-1,TGCGCCAGCAGCTTGGAGCTAGCGGTTTCCTACGAGCAGTACTTC,CASSLELAVSYEQYF
NA,NA,TRBJ1-1,TRBV6-6,TGTGCCAGCATCTTAAACAGGGACACTGAAGCTTTCTTT,CASILNRDTEAFF
NA,NA,TRBJ1-2,TRBV6-2/TRBV6-3,TGTGCCAGCAGTTACATCGACACCTTCTATGGCTACACCTTC,CASSYIDTFYGYTF
NA,NA,TRBJ2-1,TRBV18,TGTGCCAGCTCACCGGCGACAGGCACCTACAATGAGCAGTTCTTC,CASSPATGTYNEQFF
NA,NA,TRBJ2-7,TRBV19,TGTGCCAGTAGTACGGCCTACGAGCAGTACTTC,CASSTAYEQYF
TRBD2,once,TRBJ2-5,TRBV5-4,TGTGCCAGCAGCTACCCTGGGACTAAGTCGAAAGAGACCCAGTACTTC,CASSYPGTKSKETQYF
TRBD1,few,TRBJ1-4,TRBV6-6,TGTGCCAGCAGCCGATTAGTTACAGGGGGCGTCGGGGAAAAACTGTTTTTT,CASSRLVTGGVGEKLFF
NA,NA,TRBJ1-3,TRBV30,TGTGCCTGGAGTACCAGCTTCGACAGTTTCTCTGGAAACACCATATATTTT,CAWSTSFDSFSGNTIYF